This TCR beta chain was recorded in a study of cytomegalovirus exposure and HLA in healthy donors. The PCR had 60 Vbeta and 13 Jbeta primers. The assay was immunoSEQ multiplex PCR, and TCRdb's table has in-frame clones only and misses some. The table has 150,000 to 200,000 clones, approximately 86% seen once; the top ten hold approximately 2%. What was sequenced was PBMCs. This TCR was sampled from a woman aged 18 to 35 in good health and CMV-seronegative.

CDR3 residues: CASSYGYRGRTYEQYF. In nucleotides, the CDR3 is TGTGCCAGCAGTTACGGGTACAGGGGGAGGACCTACGAGCAGTACTTC. V gene TRBV6-6 combines with J gene TRBJ2-7, with 8 bases aligning to TRBD1. This CDR3 has 16 residues. Trimming cost V 2 bases and J 2 bases; bases outside gene matches: 8. CDR1 is MNHNY, CDR2 SVGAGI, per germline (reference sequence).